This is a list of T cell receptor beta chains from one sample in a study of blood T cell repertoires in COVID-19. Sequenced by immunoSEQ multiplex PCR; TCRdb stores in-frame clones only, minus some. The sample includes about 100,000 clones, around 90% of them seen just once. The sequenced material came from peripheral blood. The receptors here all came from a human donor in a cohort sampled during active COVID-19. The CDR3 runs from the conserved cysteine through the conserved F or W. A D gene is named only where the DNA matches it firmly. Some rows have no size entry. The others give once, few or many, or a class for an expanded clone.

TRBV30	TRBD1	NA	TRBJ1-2	CAWSVPWTGPVGYTF	TGTGCCTGGAGTGTCCCGTGGACAGGGCCTGTAGGCTACACCTTC
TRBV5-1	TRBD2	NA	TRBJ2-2	CASSLLAGGPGELFF	TGCGCCAGCAGCTTACTAGCGGGGGGGCCCGGGGAGCTGTTTTTT
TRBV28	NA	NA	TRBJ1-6	CASIKGSSYNSPLHF	TGTGCCAGCATCAAAGGGAGCTCCTATAATTCACCCCTCCACTTT
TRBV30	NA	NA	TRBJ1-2	CAWSVRSANYGYTF	TGTGCCTGGAGTGTAAGGAGCGCTAACTATGGCTACACCTTC
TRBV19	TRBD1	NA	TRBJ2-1	CASSGGDRERGVNILDNEQFF	TGTGCCAGTAGTGGAGGGGACAGGGAAAGAGGAGTTAATATCTTGGACAATGAGCAGTTCTTC
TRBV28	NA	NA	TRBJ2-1	CASSLEQGLNEQFF	TGTGCCAGCAGTTTAGAACAGGGTCTAAATGAGCAGTTCTTC
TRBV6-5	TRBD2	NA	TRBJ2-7	CASSYEGSGGF	TGTGCCAGCAGTTACGAGGGATCGGGGGGCTTC
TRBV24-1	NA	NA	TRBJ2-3	CATSDFSDSPGTDTQYF	TGTGCCACCAGTGATTTTTCGGACAGCCCTGGCACAGATACGCAGTATTTT
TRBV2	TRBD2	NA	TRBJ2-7	CAGTQAGNEQYF	TGTGCCGGAACACAAGCGGGAAACGAGCAGTACTTC
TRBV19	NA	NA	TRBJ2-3	CASSIRQVTDTQYF	TGTGCCAGTAGTATAAGACAGGTCACAGATACGCAGTATTTT
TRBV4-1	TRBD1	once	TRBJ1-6	CASSPPGQGVSPLHF	TGCGCCAGCAGCCCCCCGGGACAGGGAGTCTCACCCCTCCACTTT
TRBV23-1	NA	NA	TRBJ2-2	CASSLGTPYGYTGELFF	TGCGCCAGCAGTCTCGGGACTCCGTACGGTTACACCGGGGAGCTGTTTTTT
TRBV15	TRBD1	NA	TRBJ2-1	CATSRGRAQGAQFF	TGTGCCACCAGCAGAGGTCGGGCCCAGGGGGCTCAGTTCTTC
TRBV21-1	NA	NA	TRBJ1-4	CASSTGGQGDEKLFF	TGTGCCAGCAGCACCGGGGGACAGGGGGATGAAAAACTGTTTTTT
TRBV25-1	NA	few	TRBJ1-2	CASRGRDGYTF	TGTGCCAGCAGGGGGCGAGATGGCTACACCTTC
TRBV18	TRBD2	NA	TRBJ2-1	CASSPTSGEVYNEQFF	TGTGCCAGCTCACCAACTAGCGGGGAAGTATACAATGAGCAGTTCTTC
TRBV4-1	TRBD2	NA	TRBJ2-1	CASSQGFSTSGNNEQFF	TGCGCCAGCAGCCAAGGGTTCAGTACTAGCGGGAACAATGAGCAGTTCTTC
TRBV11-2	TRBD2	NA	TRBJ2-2	CASSLLAGGFTGELFF	TGTGCCAGCAGCTTACTAGCGGGGGGATTCACCGGGGAGCTGTTTTTT
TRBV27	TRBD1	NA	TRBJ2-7	CASSLVGDRGYEQYF	TGTGCCAGCAGTTTAGTCGGGGACAGGGGCTACGAGCAGTACTTC
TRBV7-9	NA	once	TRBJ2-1	CASSYNNEQFF	TGTGCCAGCAGCTACAACAATGAGCAGTTCTTC
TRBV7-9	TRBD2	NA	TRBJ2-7	CASSLATSAYEQYF	TGTGCCAGCAGCTTAGCGACTAGCGCCTACGAGCAGTACTTC
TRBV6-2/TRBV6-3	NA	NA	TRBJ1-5	CASSRDTYSNQPQHF	TGTGCCAGCAGTAGGGACACCTATAGCAATCAGCCCCAGCATTTT
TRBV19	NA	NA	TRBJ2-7	CASSIGAGSYEQYF	TGTGCCAGTAGTATCGGCGCGGGCTCCTACGAGCAGTACTTC
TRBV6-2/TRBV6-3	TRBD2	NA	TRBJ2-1	CASSYDASGYNEQFF	TGTGCCAGCAGTTACGATGCTAGCGGATACAATGAGCAGTTCTTC
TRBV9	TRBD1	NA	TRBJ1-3	CASSAPGTGAGNTIYF	TGTGCCAGCAGCGCCCCCGGGACAGGGGCTGGAAACACCATATATTTT
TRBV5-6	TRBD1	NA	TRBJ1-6	CASSLSDRGTSPLHF	TGTGCCAGCAGCCTTTCGGACAGGGGCACTTCACCCCTCCACTTT
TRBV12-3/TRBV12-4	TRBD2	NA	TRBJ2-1	CASRLAELNEQFF	TGTGCCAGCAGACTAGCGGAACTCAATGAGCAGTTCTTC
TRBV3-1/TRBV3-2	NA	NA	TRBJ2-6	CASSQDQGVSGANVLTF	TGTGCCAGCAGCCAAGATCAAGGGGTCTCGGGGGCCAACGTCCTGACTTTC
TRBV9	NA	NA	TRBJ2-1	CASSARGAGVNEQFF	TGTGCCAGCAGCGCTCGGGGGGCGGGTGTTAATGAGCAGTTCTTC
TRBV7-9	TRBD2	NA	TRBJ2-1	CASSSFRGGSYNEQFF	TGTGCCAGCAGCTCATTTCGGGGGGGCTCCTACAATGAGCAGTTCTTC
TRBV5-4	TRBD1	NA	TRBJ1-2	CASSLGGTGGYGYTF	TGTGCCAGCAGCTTGGGGGGGACAGGGGGCTATGGCTACACCTTC
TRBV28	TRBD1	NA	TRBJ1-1	CASSFHRGETEAFF	TGTGCCAGCAGTTTTCACAGGGGCGAGACTGAAGCTTTCTTT
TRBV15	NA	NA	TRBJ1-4	CATSTVNEKLFF	TGTGCCACCAGCACGGTTAATGAAAAACTGTTTTTT
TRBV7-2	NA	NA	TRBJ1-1	CASSLVGVGEAFF	TGTGCCAGCAGCCTAGTAGGTGTCGGGGAAGCTTTCTTT
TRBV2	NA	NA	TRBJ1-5	CASSTDSNQPQHF	TGTGCCAGCAGTACAGATAGCAATCAGCCCCAGCATTTT
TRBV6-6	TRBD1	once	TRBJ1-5	CASARDRGGNQPQHF	TGTGCCAGTGCCCGGGACAGGGGTGGCAATCAGCCCCAGCATTTT
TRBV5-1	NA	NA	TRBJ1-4	CASSLAAGGGPEKLFF	TGCGCCAGCAGCTTGGCCGCTGGGGGGGGTCCTGAAAAACTGTTTTTT
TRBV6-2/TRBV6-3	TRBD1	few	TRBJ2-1	CASSYSDRNEQFF	TGTGCCAGCAGTTACTCGGACAGGAATGAGCAGTTCTTC
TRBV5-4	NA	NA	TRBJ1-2	CASSFGARQYGYTF	TGTGCCAGCAGCTTTGGGGCTCGCCAATATGGCTACACCTTC
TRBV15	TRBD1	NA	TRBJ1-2	CATSRGVVGQGFDGYTF	TGTGCCACCAGCAGAGGCGTAGTCGGACAGGGCTTTGATGGCTACACCTTC
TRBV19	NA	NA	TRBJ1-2	CASSPGGNYGYTF	TGTGCCAGTAGCCCCGGGGGGAACTATGGCTACACCTTC
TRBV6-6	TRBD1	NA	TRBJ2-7	CASSRPQGLTGYEQYF	TGTGCCAGCAGCCGCCCACAGGGGTTAACGGGCTACGAGCAGTACTTC
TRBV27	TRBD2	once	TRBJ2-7	CASSLFPWTSGGRYEQYF	TGTGCCAGCAGTTTATTTCCCTGGACTAGCGGGGGGAGGTACGAGCAGTACTTC
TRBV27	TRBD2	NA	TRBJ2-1	CASSPPGLVSYNEQFF	TGTGCCAGCAGTCCGCCCGGACTAGTCTCCTACAATGAGCAGTTCTTC
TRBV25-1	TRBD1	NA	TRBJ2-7	CASSEPTGGWNEQYF	TGTGCCAGCAGTGAGCCGACAGGGGGTTGGAACGAGCAGTACTTC
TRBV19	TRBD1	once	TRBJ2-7	CASTTGQGAGEQYF	TGTGCCAGTACTACTGGACAGGGGGCGGGCGAGCAGTACTTC
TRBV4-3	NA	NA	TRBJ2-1	CASSQEAEAYGNEQFF	TGCGCCAGCAGCCAAGAGGCGGAAGCTTACGGCAATGAGCAGTTCTTC
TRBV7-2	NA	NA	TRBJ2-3	CASSLRRGADTQYF	TGTGCCAGCAGCTTGAGGAGAGGCGCAGATACGCAGTATTTT
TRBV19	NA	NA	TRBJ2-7	CASSTENREYEQYF	TGTGCCAGTAGTACGGAGAACAGGGAGTACGAGCAGTACTTC
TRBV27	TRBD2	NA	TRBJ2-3	CASSATSRDTQYF	TGTGCCAGCAGTGCGACTAGCAGAGATACGCAGTATTTT
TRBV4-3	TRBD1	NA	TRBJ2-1	CASSQGDSMNEQFF	TGCGCCAGCAGCCAAGGGGACAGCATGAATGAGCAGTTCTTC
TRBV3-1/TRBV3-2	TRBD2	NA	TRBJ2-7	CASSQFWRGGDEQYF	TGTGCCAGCAGCCAATTTTGGCGGGGGGGAGACGAGCAGTACTTC
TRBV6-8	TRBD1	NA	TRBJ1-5	CASSTDETGGNQPQHF	TGTGCCAGCAGTACCGACGAGACAGGGGGCAATCAGCCCCAGCATTTT
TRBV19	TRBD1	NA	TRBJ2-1	CASSSFGQGMLNNEQFF	TGTGCCAGTAGTTCCTTTGGACAGGGAATGCTAAACAATGAGCAGTTCTTC
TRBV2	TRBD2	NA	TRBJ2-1	CASSLVSGRRNNEQFF	TGTGCCAGCAGCCTAGTCAGCGGGAGGCGTAATAATGAGCAGTTCTTC
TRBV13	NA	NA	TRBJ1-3	CASSLEGSGNTIYF	TGTGCCAGCAGCTTAGAGGGGTCTGGAAACACCATATATTTT
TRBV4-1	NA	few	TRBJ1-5	CASSPAGSGNQPQHF	TGCGCCAGCAGCCCGGCGGGGTCAGGCAATCAGCCCCAGCATTTT
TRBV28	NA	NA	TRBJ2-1	CASSLTGVGEQFF	TGTGCCAGCAGTTTAACCGGGGTAGGAGAGCAGTTCTTC